The 15 T cell receptor beta chains reported below all come from one sample, sequenced in a study of CD8 T cells in ankylosing spondylitis. No antigen has been identified for these receptors. TCRdb analysed the 5' RACE reads with MiXCR anew, one entry per CDR3 protein. The sample contains under 450,000 distinct CDR3 sequences, 15% to 20% of which appear only once. Study outcomes and limitations: Characteristic of ankylosing spondylitis blood, it appeared, was a TCR beta motif comprising about eight highly homologous variants.

Source material: blood, either unsorted or a sorted T cell fraction (not recorded which). These receptors all come from a male donor with ankylosing spondylitis.

This clonotype occurred a few times. This chain joins TRBV27 and TRBJ1-6, with D hard to call. The germline V gene has CDR1 MNHEY and CDR2 SMNVEV (reference sequence). The CDR3 has 16 amino acids. V lost 8 bases, J lost 5 bases, and 19 bases lay in between. Here the CDR3 reads CASRLLRVRNNSPLHF. The CDR3 DNA follows: TGTGCCAGCCGACTTTTGAGGGTCCGCAATAATTCACCCCTCCACTTT.

This clonotype has a handful of counts. The chain carries TRBV12-3 or TRBV12-4 and TRBJ2-1; 10 bases are a match to TRBD2. The CDR3 is 16 amino acids. With 6 bases clipped from V and 3 bases from J, the junction kept 8 bases outside the gene matches. CDR3 amino acids: CASRPLTSGFYNEQFF. The DNA of the CDR3 is TGTGCCAGCAGGCCGCTGACTAGCGGGTTCTACAATGAGCAGTTCTTC.

This clonotype showed up just a few times. The chain recombines TRBV7-8 with TRBJ1-5; the D is unclear. The V end lost 0 bases, the J end lost 1 base, and 7 bases lay between the germline ends. Germline CDR1 is SGHVS and CDR2 is FQNEAQ. CDR3 size: 15 residues. In DNA, the CDR3 is TGTGCCAGCAGCTTAGCCCAACAAAGCAATCAGCCCCAGCATTTT. As protein: CASSLAQQSNQPQHF.

This clonotype was detected ten times or more. This chain links TRBV15 with TRBJ2-1, with D perhaps matching TRBD1 (6 bases). V lost 1 base to trimming and J lost 6 bases, with 16 bases between them. This CDR3 spans 16 amino acids. Germline V lookup: CDR1 LNHNV, CDR2 YYDKDF (reference sequence). CDR3 amino acids: CATSRGRVTGPNEQFF. The CDR3 DNA follows: TGTGCCACCAGCAGAGGCCGCGTGACAGGCCCCAATGAGCAGTTCTTC.

This clonotype was counted a few times. The rearrangement links TRBV6-1 to TRBJ2-7; the D gene is possibly TRBD1 (6 bases). The CDR3 sequence is 15 residues long. The V end lost 0 bases, the J end lost 2 bases, and 11 bases lay between the germline ends. The germline CDR1 and CDR2 sequences are MNHNS and SASEGT. CDR3 nucleotides: TGTGCCAGCAGTGAAGCGGGGGCCGGGGCCTACGAGCAGTACTTC. Encoded protein: CASSEAGAGAYEQYF.

This clonotype has just a few counts. The gene calls are TRBV2 and TRBJ1-5; the D gene is possibly TRBD1 (5 bases). The CDR3 contains 14 residues. Trimming shortened V by 2 bases and J by 7 bases, and 12 bases separated the two germline ends. Germline lookup yields CDR1 SNHLY and CDR2 FYNNEI. For the CDR3, the DNA is TGTGCCAGCAGTGAATTGGGGGGAACCCAGCCCCAGCATTTT. The encoded protein is CASSELGGTQPQHF. Variable domain in full (rest from reference TRBV2 and TRBJ1-5): EPEVTQTPSHQVTQMGQEVILRCVPISNHLYFYWYRQILGQKVEFLVSFYNNEISEKSEIFDDQFSVERPDGSNFTLKIRSTKLEDSAMYFCASSELGGTQPQHFGDGTRLSIL.

A few counts support this clonotype. V is TRBV29-1 and J is TRBJ2-3; 11 bases match TRBD2. With 6 bases clipped from V and 0 bases from J, the junction kept 5 bases outside the gene matches. CDR1 and CDR2 from the germline V gene are SQVTM and ANQGSEA. The CDR3 consists of 15 residues. The CDR3 DNA is TGCAGCGTCGTCGGGACTAGCGGTAGCACAGATACGCAGTATTTT. Amino acids: CSVVGTSGSTDTQYF.

This clonotype was counted only a few times. The chain has TRBV6-5 and TRBJ2-1; 7 bases map to TRBD2. The CDR3 contains 14 residues. Trimming cost V 4 bases and J 5 bases; bases outside gene matches: 5. Germline CDR1 MNHEY, CDR2 SVGAGI. The CDR3 loop is CASSWSGTHNEQFF. CDR3 nucleotide sequence: TGTGCCAGCAGTTGGAGCGGGACGCACAATGAGCAGTTCTTC.

The chain uses TRBV10-3 and TRBJ2-2, with TRBD1 matching 9 bases. The CDR3 contains 15 residues. Germline CDR1 reads ENHRY; CDR2 reads SYGVKD. V was pared by 2 bases and J by 7 bases, with 5 bases of the junction left unmatched. The CDR3 sequence: CAISEPGTGSGELFF. The DNA for the CDR3 is TGTGCCATCAGTGAGCCCGGGACAGGGAGCGGGGAGCTGTTTTTT.

V usage is TRBV5-5 and J usage is TRBJ1-4; no firm D call. V was pared by 4 bases and J by 4 bases, with 11 bases between. Germline CDR1 SGHKS, CDR2 YYEKEE (reference sequence). The CDR3 is made up of 14 amino acids. The CDR3 nucleotides are TGTGCCAGCAGCCTCTGGACGGGTAATGAAAAACTGTTTTTT. This sequence encodes CASSLWTGNEKLFF. The variable domain in full, completed from reference TRBV5-5 and TRBJ1-4, reads DAGVTQSPTHLIKTRGQQVTLRCSPISGHKSVSWYQQVLGQGPQFIFQYYEKEERGRGNFPDRFSARQFPNYSSELNVNALLLGDSALYLCASSLWTGNEKLFFGSGTQLSVL.

This clonotype showed up just a few times. The V gene is TRBV20-1, the J gene TRBJ2-2; 7 nucleotides agree with TRBD1. The V gene end was trimmed by 2 bases and the J gene end by 4 bases; junction bases not matched to a gene: 7. This CDR3 contains 15 residues. The germline V gene has CDR1 DFQATT and CDR2 SNEGSKA (reference sequence). The CDR3 reads CSARKPGTATGELFF. The CDR3 DNA is TGCAGTGCTAGAAAACCCGGGACAGCCACCGGGGAGCTGTTTTTT.

There are many counts of this clonotype. The chain recombines TRBV7-2 with TRBJ2-3; D might be TRBD1 (5 bases). The CDR3 spans 14 residues. The germline V gene has CDR1 SGHTA and CDR2 FQGNSA. Between the trimmed V and J ends, which lost 2 bases and 1 base, there was a span of 7 bases. The CDR3 reads CASSLQGGTDTQYF. CDR3 DNA: TGTGCCAGCAGCTTACAAGGGGGCACAGATACGCAGTATTTT.

In its sample, this clonotype was seen a few times. The J gene is TRBJ2-3, the V gene TRBV10-2; 11 bases fit TRBD2. Germline lookup yields CDR1 WSHSY and CDR2 SAAADI. This CDR3 region has 15 residues. Trimming cost V 3 bases and J 7 bases; bases outside gene matches: 6. The CDR3 region has the DNA TGCGCCAGCAGTGATCTAGCGGGGGGCAGGTATACGCAGTATTTT. Its protein product is CASSDLAGGRYTQYF.

This clonotype turned up a few times. CDR3: CASSSGQKQFF. CDR3 nucleotide sequence: TGTGCCAGCAGCTCGGGACAGAAACAGTTCTTC. J is TRBJ2-1 and V is TRBV11-3; 7 nucleotides agree with TRBD1. Trimming at V came to 4 bases and at J to 13 bases, leaving 4 bases not matched to a gene. CDR3 length equals 11 residues. The V gene's germline CDR1 is SGHNT and CDR2 YENEEA.

This clonotype showed up just a few times. V usage is TRBV5-6 and J usage is TRBJ2-1; D gene uncertain. V was trimmed by 1 base and J by 10 bases, leaving 6 bases between them. CDR3 length: 11 residues. CDR1 is SGHDT and CDR2 is YYEEEE in the germline V gene. CDR3 sequence (DNA): TGTGCCAGCAGCTTGAGGTGGGAGCAGTTCTTC. Its protein product is CASSLRWEQFF.